This T cell receptor beta chain was identified in a study of T cells in localized non-small cell lung cancer. Profiling relied on immunoSEQ multiplex PCR, and the TCRdb table lists in-frame clones only, not all of them. Among 4,700 or so clones listed, roughly 33% were seen once. Findings and caveats of the study: A denser population of T cells in blood accompanied longer overall survival.

The V and J ends lost 6 bases and 6 bases, in that order; junction bases with no gene match: 6. This CDR3 is 13 amino acids long. Concerning this clone: Its antigen is as yet unknown.

V is TRBV23-1 and J is TRBJ1-1; 8 bases are a match to TRBD1. TRBV23-1 is an ORF; its function is uncertain. This receptor was taken from a female donor older than 55 with stage I lung adenocarcinoma. The sequences come from lung tumor tissue, collected before any cancer treatment. The CDR3 DNA reads TGCGCCAGCAGCGTGGGACAGGCCCCTGAAGCTTTCTTT. Amino acids: CASSVGQAPEAFF.